Listed here are 16 T cell receptor beta chains from one sample, sequenced in a study of cytomegalovirus exposure and HLA in healthy donors (dated by TCRdb to about 2017). The method behind the library was the immunoSEQ multiplex PCR assay. A mixture of 60 forward primers for TCR Vbeta segments and 13 reverse primers for TCR Jbeta segments was used in the multiplex PCR. Sourced from immuneACCESS, this table was stored by TCRdb with only in-frame sequences that have V and J called. A share of the clones is absent; for the studies checked, an unresolved V gene accounts for under half, and the remainder has no known explanation. The sample table contains some 150,000 clones; only one count was recorded for approximately 77% of them. The leading ten clones occupy over 1.3% of the sample. Sequenced input: PBMCs. These receptors all come from a woman in her forties in good health and CMV-seronegative.

This chain joins TRBV6-5 and TRBJ1-2; TRBD1 agrees at 7 bases. The CDR3 loop spans 16 amino acids. CDR1 and CDR2 from the germline V gene are MNHEY and SVGAGI. Trimming took 2 bases from V and 8 from J; bases not matched to a gene: 14. The CDR3 protein is CASSYPGSQGGWGYTF. For the CDR3, the DNA is TGTGCCAGCAGTTACCCAGGTTCCCAGGGGGGCTGGGGCTACACCTTC.

This clone is a singleton in its sample. Other nucleotide sequences from this sample produce the same CDR3. The chain couples TRBV5-1 to TRBJ1-2; possible D gene TRBD1, 5 bases. The CDR3 is 13 residues long. Germline V gene lookup returns CDR1 SGHRS and CDR2 YFSETQ. Trimming left V 4 bases short and J 4 bases short, with 11 bases between. CDR3 nucleotides: TGCGCCAGCAGCCCCGACAGCTCCTATGGCTACACCTTC. Translated, it gives CASSPDSSYGYTF.

This clone has just one count. This sample includes further DNA sequences coding for the same CDR3. The gene calls are TRBV29-1 and TRBJ2-5, with 7 bases fitting TRBD1. V lost 6 bases and J lost 3; bases outside the gene matches: 4. The CDR3 runs to 12 residues. The germline V gene has CDR1 SQVTM and CDR2 ANQGSEA. The CDR3 loop reads CSVRQGEETQYF. The CDR3 DNA reads as TGCAGCGTACGACAGGGAGAAGAGACCCAGTACTTC.

This clone was detected only once. V and J are TRBV15 and TRBJ2-3, with D unclear. V lost 0 bases and J 9 bases, leaving 4 bases between the germline ends. This CDR3 spans 11 amino acids. Germline lookup yields CDR1 LNHNV and CDR2 YYDKDF (reference sequence). In nucleotides, the CDR3 is TGTGCCACCAGCAGAGAATCGACGCAGTATTTT. Protein: CATSRESTQYF.

This sequence joins TRBV10-2 and TRBJ1-2; tentative D call: TRBD1 (5 bases). Germline assignment: CDR1 WSHSY and CDR2 SAAADI. The CDR3 contains 14 residues. V shed 7 bases and J shed 8 bases, with 20 bases lying between them. CDR3: CASISGHLLEGYTF. DNA for the CDR3: TGCGCCAGCATTTCCGGACACCTCCTTGAGGGCTACACCTTC.

Only a few counts were recorded for this clone. This rearrangement joins TRBV9 to TRBJ1-2; D ambiguous. The CDR3 loop spans 15 amino acids. The ends were cut back, 4 bases at V and 5 bases at J, with 18 bases in the middle. Germline-derived CDR1 and CDR2 are SGDLS and YYNGEE. The DNA for the CDR3 is TGTGCCAGCAGCCCTCAAGCGAGGGTTGGGTATGGCTACACCTTC. Amino acids: CASSPQARVGYGYTF.

J is TRBJ1-2 and V is TRBV7-8, with TRBD1 as a possible D gene (5 bases). Trimming removed 1 base at V and 9 bases at J, with 18 bases between. The CDR3 consists of 15 residues. Germline assignment: CDR1 SGHVS and CDR2 FQNEAQ. CDR3 sequence reads: CASSLGAGGRVRYTF. The CDR3, as DNA: TGTGCCAGCAGCTTAGGGGCGGGGGGTAGGGTGCGCTACACCTTC.

This clone showed up just a few times. This chain connects TRBV29-1 to TRBJ2-7, with 8 bases lining up with TRBD1. CDR3 length: 13 residues. Germline V lookup: CDR1 SQVTM, CDR2 ANQGSEA. V lost 4 bases, J lost 5 bases, and 7 bases stayed unmatched. This CDR3 reads CSVVAGGYDEQYF. The CDR3 nucleotides are TGCAGCGTTGTTGCAGGGGGCTACGACGAGCAGTACTTC.

The DNA of the CDR3 is TGTGCCAGCAGCGCCGGGACAGGGTGGAAAACAGATACGCAGTATTTT. Its protein product is CASSAGTGWKTDTQYF. The chain couples TRBV7-6 to TRBJ2-3; 9 bases line up with TRBD1. The germline V gene encodes CDR1 SGHVS and CDR2 FNYEAQ. This CDR3 is 16 amino acids long. J gave up 3 bases and V 5 bases, and 9 bases lay outside the gene matches.

This chain uses TRBV7-2 with TRBJ1-1; maybe TRBD1 (6 bases). Germline V gene data show CDR1 as SGHTA and CDR2 as FQGNSA. With 8 bases removed from V and 1 base from J, the gap between germline ends came to 11 bases. This CDR3 is 13 amino acids long. The CDR3 nucleotides read TGTGCCAGCGGGGGCTATGCGAACACTGAAGCTTTCTTT. This codes for CASGGYANTEAFF.

This chain connects TRBV10-3 to TRBJ1-2, with 7 positions matching TRBD1. The CDR3 is 17 amino acids. The junction had 16 bases not matched to a gene; V was cut back by 5 bases and J by 4 bases. CDR1 ENHRY and CDR2 SYGVKD come from the germline V gene. The CDR3 bases are TGTGCCATCAGTAGACAGGGAGAAGGGCGAACTTTCTATGGCTACACCTTC. As protein: CAISRQGEGRTFYGYTF.

This clone was found once. The rearrangement joins TRBV27 to TRBJ2-5, with D perhaps TRBD2 (6 bases). The CDR3 is 14 residues long. Germline V CDR1 and CDR2: MNHEY, SMNVEV (reference sequence). Trimming took 3 bases from V and 3 from J, leaving 11 bases between them. CDR3 coding DNA: TGTGCCAGCAGTTTGCGGGGCTATGAAGAGACCCAGTACTTC. It is translated as CASSLRGYEETQYF.

V usage is TRBV6-1 and J usage is TRBJ2-2, with D maybe TRBD1 (5 bases). The CDR3 contains 14 residues. V was pared by 8 bases and J by 0 bases, with 10 bases between. The V gene's germline CDR1 is MNHNS and CDR2 SASEGT. The CDR3 region has the DNA TGTGCCAGCGGCAGGGCCCCGAACACCGGGGAGCTGTTTTTT. As protein: CASGRAPNTGELFF.

The chain is built from TRBV7-2 and TRBJ1-2, with 7 bases that match TRBD1. The CDR3 spans 13 residues. CDR1 and CDR2 (germline): SGHTA, FQGNSA. J lost 4 bases, V lost 5 bases, and 4 bases had no gene match. The chain's CDR3 is CASSNRDSYGYTF. The CDR3 bases are TGTGCCAGCAGCAACCGGGACAGCTATGGCTACACCTTC. Together with reference TRBV7-2 and TRBJ1-2, the CDR3 gives the full variable domain: GAGVSQSPSNKVTEKGKDVELRCDPISGHTALYWYRQSLGQGLEFLIYFQGNSAPDKSGLPSDRFSAERTGGSVSTLTIQRTQQEDSAVYLCASSNRDSYGYTFGSGTRLTVV.

This chain connects TRBV10-3 to TRBJ2-7; TRBD1 matches at 8 bases. With 2 bases clipped from V and 7 bases from J, the junction kept 10 bases outside the gene matches. Per the germline V gene, CDR1 is ENHRY and CDR2 is SYGVKD. The CDR3 extends over 15 amino acids. DNA for the CDR3: TGTGCCATCAGTGAGCCCTCAGACAGGGGCTGGGAGCAGTACTTC. This encodes CAISEPSDRGWEQYF.

V and J are TRBV7-9 and TRBJ2-7; 10 bases line up with TRBD1. CDR3 size: 14 residues. Germline CDR1 reads SEHNR; CDR2 reads FQNEAQ (reference sequence). The V gene end was trimmed by 5 bases and the J gene end by 3 bases; junction bases not matched to a gene: 4. The CDR3 here is CASSIGQGGYEQYF. The DNA of the CDR3 is TGTGCCAGCAGCATCGGACAGGGGGGCTACGAGCAGTACTTC.